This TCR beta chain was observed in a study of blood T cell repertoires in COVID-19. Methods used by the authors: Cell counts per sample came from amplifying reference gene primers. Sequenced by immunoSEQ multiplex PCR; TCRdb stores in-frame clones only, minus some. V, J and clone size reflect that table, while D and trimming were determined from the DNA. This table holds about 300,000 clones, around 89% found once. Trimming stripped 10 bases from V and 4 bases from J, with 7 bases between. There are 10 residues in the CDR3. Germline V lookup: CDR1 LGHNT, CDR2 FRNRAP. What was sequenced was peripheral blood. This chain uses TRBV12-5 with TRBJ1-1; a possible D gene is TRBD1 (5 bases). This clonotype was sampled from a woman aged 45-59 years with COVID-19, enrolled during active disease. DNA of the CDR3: TGTGCTACAAGGGGCACTGAAGCTTTCTTT. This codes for CATRGTEAFF.